What follows are 15 T cell receptor beta chains derived from one specimen sequenced in a study of Ad26.COV2.S vaccination and SARS-CoV-2 variants. Treatment given: around 19 received Ad26.COV2.S at low or high dose, single or two shots; about 5 received placebo; per-sample allocation not given. Each sample was drawn 63 days after the first injection (of vaccine or placebo). Profiling relied on immunoSEQ multiplex PCR, and the TCRdb table lists in-frame clones only, not all of them. Altogether 300,000 to 400,000 clones are present, 75% to 90% being singletons, with the ten largest covering 5%. The specimen comprised peripheral blood, sampled in a trial of Ad26.COV2.S vaccine versus placebo. These receptors all stem from a person between 18 and 59 years old who received the Ad26.COV2.S COVID-19 vaccine or a placebo.

This chain uses TRBV5-1 with TRBJ1-1; 7 bases agree with TRBD1. CDR1 is SGHRS and CDR2 is YFSETQ in the germline V gene. Trimming removed 3 bases from V and 4 bases from J; junction bases left unmatched: 6. CDR3 size: 14 residues. The CDR3 DNA is TGCGCCAGCAGCTCCCAACAGGGGTCCACTGAAGCTTTCTTT. This gives the protein CASSSQQGSTEAFF.

The chain joins TRBV29-1 to TRBJ2-1; 14 bases are shared with TRBD2. CDR1 and CDR2 (germline): SQVTM, ANQGSEA. The CDR3 covers 21 residues. V shed 1 base, J shed 0 bases, and the junction held 14 bases outside the gene matches. CDR3 sequence (DNA): TGCAGCGTTGAAGGGCTCGGGACTAGCGGGAGTCATCGTATCTCCTACAATGAGCAGTTCTTC. It encodes CSVEGLGTSGSHRISYNEQFF.

The rearrangement uses TRBV6-6 and TRBJ2-3; TRBD1 matches at 7 bases. After removal of 6 bases from V and 0 bases from J, the junction contained 6 bases not matched to a gene. Per germline, CDR1 MNHNY and CDR2 SVGAGI (reference sequence). This CDR3 region has 15 residues. CDR3 coding DNA: TGTGCCAGCAGGGCAGGGGGACCTAGCACAGATACGCAGTATTTT. It encodes CASRAGGPSTDTQYF.

V usage is TRBV6-5 and J usage is TRBJ1-2, with a tentative D call TRBD1 (5 bases). V lost 4 bases to trimming and J lost 3 bases, with 9 bases between them. Germline V gene data show CDR1 as MNHEY and CDR2 as SVGAGI. This CDR3 comprises 13 residues. CDR3 in amino acids: CASSSDSDYGYTF. The CDR3 DNA sequence: TGTGCCAGCAGTTCCGACAGCGACTATGGCTACACCTTC.

In its sample, this clone was seen once. V usage is TRBV25-1 and J usage is TRBJ2-5; D not certain. This CDR3 contains 15 residues. V was trimmed by 3 bases and J by 1 base, leaving 12 bases between them. Germline V gives CDR1 MGHDK, CDR2 SYGVNS. CDR3 bases: TGTGCCAGCAGTGATGCCCTAGACGCCCAAGAGACCCAGTACTTC. Residues: CASSDALDAQETQYF.

This clone was seen only once. The V and J genes are TRBV3-1 (or the pseudogene TRBV3-2) and TRBJ1-1, with 11 nucleotides matching TRBD1. After removal of 4 bases from V and 1 base from J, the junction contained 8 bases not matched to a gene. CDR3 length: 17 amino acids. The V gene's germline CDR1 is LGHDT and CDR2 YNNKEL (reference sequence). As DNA, the CDR3 is TGTGCCAGCAGCCGGAGGGACAGGGGGATCTCGAACACTGAAGCTTTCTTT. Translation gives CASSRRDRGISNTEAFF.

The chain couples TRBV2 to TRBJ2-5; D may be TRBD2 (5 bases). Deletions cut 8 bases from V and 0 bases from J, with 16 bases between. The germline V gene encodes CDR1 SNHLY and CDR2 FYNNEI. CDR3 size: 15 residues. The CDR3: CASSRRVAHQETQYF. The CDR3 DNA follows: TGTGCCAGCTCTAGGCGGGTAGCTCACCAAGAGACCCAGTACTTC.

Of note for this clone: The same CDR3 arises from other DNA sequences in this sample as well. CDR3 sequence: CASSLDIQETQYF. The CDR3 DNA follows: TGCGCCAGCAGCTTGGACATCCAAGAGACCCAGTACTTC. This chain connects TRBV5-1 to TRBJ2-5; D uncertain. V dropped 0 bases and J dropped 1 base, with 4 bases sitting between them. CDR1 SGHRS and CDR2 YFSETQ come from the germline V gene. This CDR3 spans 13 amino acids.

The chain joins TRBV30 to TRBJ1-5, with unresolved D. V shed 1 base and J shed 7 bases, with 14 bases lying between them. The CDR3 has 14 residues. Germline CDR1 GTSNPN, CDR2 SVGIG (reference sequence). As DNA, the CDR3 is TGTGCCTGGAGTGCTGGGCTCTCGAGCCAGCCCCAGCATTTT. It encodes CAWSAGLSSQPQHF.

The V call is TRBV6-2 or TRBV6-3, the J call TRBJ2-7; possible D gene TRBD2, 6 bases. The CDR3 sequence is 16 residues long. From germline, CDR1 is MNHEY and CDR2 SVGEGT. V gave up 5 bases and J gave up 0 bases, with 17 bases separating them. The CDR3 bases are TGTGCCAGCAGTATATCCGGGACTCAAAGCTCCTACGAGCAGTACTTC. This gives the protein CASSISGTQSSYEQYF.

The chain is built from TRBV7-9 and TRBJ2-5; D gene unclear. V was shortened by 1 base and J by 7 bases, with 13 bases between the two germline ends. This CDR3 has 14 amino acids. Germline CDR1 reads SEHNR; CDR2 reads FQNEAQ (reference sequence). The CDR3 region has the DNA TGTGCCAGCAGCTTAGGATCGTCGGTGGGGACCCAGTACTTC. Protein product: CASSLGSSVGTQYF. Full variable domain (remainder filled in from reference TRBV7-9 and TRBJ2-5): DTGVSQNPRHKITKRGQNVTFRCDPISEHNRLYWYRQTLGQGPEFLTYFQNEAQLEKSRLLSDRFSAERPKGSFSTLEIQRTEQGDSAMYLCASSLGSSVGTQYFGPGTRLLVL.

This sequence joins TRBV10-2 and TRBJ2-7, with 9 bases identical to TRBD1. The V gene's germline CDR1 is WSHSY and CDR2 SAAADI. The CDR3 loop spans 14 amino acids. J was trimmed by 3 bases and V by 0 bases; bases with no gene match: 0. The CDR3 loop reads CASSESGQGYEQYF. DNA for the CDR3: TGCGCCAGCAGTGAGTCGGGACAGGGCTACGAGCAGTACTTC.

The genes are TRBV13 and TRBJ1-1, with a tentative D call TRBD1 (5 bases). The germline V gene encodes CDR1 PRHDT and CDR2 FYEKMQ (reference sequence). V dropped 5 bases and J dropped 0 bases, with 10 bases sitting between them. This CDR3 spans 14 amino acids. CDR3 residues: CASSAGPLNTEAFF. Written as DNA, the CDR3 is TGTGCCAGCAGCGCGGGACCCTTGAACACTGAAGCTTTCTTT.

The V call is TRBV11-2, the J call TRBJ2-1; TRBD2 aligns across 14 bases. This CDR3 region has 17 residues. Losses at the gene ends were 4 bases for V and 4 bases for J; bases not matched to a gene: 6. Germline CDR1 SGHAT, CDR2 FQNNGV. CDR3: CASSSTRTSGGYNEQFF. CDR3 in DNA: TGTGCCAGCAGCTCCACCCGGACTAGCGGGGGGTACAATGAGCAGTTCTTC.

The CDR3 sequence: CASSQSRTGHGYTF. The CDR3 nucleotides read TGTGCCAGCAGCCAATCCCGGACAGGGCATGGCTACACCTTC. This chain connects TRBV3-1 (or the pseudogene TRBV3-2) to TRBJ1-2, with TRBD1 identical over 8 bases. Trimming cost V 2 bases and J 6 bases; bases outside gene matches: 5. The CDR3 is made up of 14 amino acids. Looked up from germline, CDR1 is LGHDT and CDR2 is YNNKEL (reference sequence).